This passage covers 13 T cell receptor beta chains from one sample sequenced in a study of CD8 T cells in Susac syndrome. The RNA input was about 0.5 to 1 ug, and it was reverse transcribed with random hexamers. TCRdb reanalysed the immunoSEQ multiplex PCR reads using MiXCR and keeps one entry per CDR3 protein. The data show 250,000 to 300,000 distinct CDR3 sequences, more than 75% seen once. The source material was CD8+ T cells from PBMCs. These receptors all come from a human donor with multiple sclerosis.

This chain links TRBV5-1 with TRBJ2-5; D perhaps matches TRBD1 (7 bases). Germline lookup yields CDR1 SGHRS and CDR2 YFSETQ. The CDR3 spans 15 residues. The germline V and J ends were trimmed by 3 bases and 2 bases, with 14 bases remaining between them. In DNA, the CDR3 is TGCGCCAGCAGCTCGGAGGGGGCCCAACAAGAGACCCAGTACTTC. Its translation is CASSSEGAQQETQYF.

CDR3 residues: CASSLAPETGLSYEQYF. The CDR3, as DNA: TGCGCCAGCAGCTTGGCTCCGGAGACAGGACTCTCCTACGAGCAGTACTTC. The rearrangement links TRBV5-1 to TRBJ2-7; perhaps TRBD1 as D (6 bases). V was pared by 0 bases and J by 0 bases, with 16 bases between. The CDR3 length is 17 residues. The germline gives CDR1 SGHRS, CDR2 YFSETQ.

The chain links TRBV25-1 to TRBJ1-2; D gene uncertain. The CDR3 is 14 amino acids. V lost 1 base to trimming and J lost 1 base, with 7 bases between them. Per germline, CDR1 MGHDK and CDR2 SYGVNS. The CDR3 loop reads CASSESGHNYGYTF. DNA of the CDR3: TGTGCCAGCAGTGAATCGGGCCATAACTATGGCTACACCTTC.

A single count supports this clonotype. This chain uses TRBV24-1 with TRBJ1-5; D is perhaps TRBD1 (6 bases). CDR1 is KGHDR and CDR2 is SFDVKD in the germline V gene. The V gene lost 9 bases and the J gene lost 5 bases, with 13 bases spanning the gap. CDR3 length: 13 residues. The CDR3 region is CATSGGAYQPQHF. The CDR3 nucleotides read TGTGCCACCTCCGGGGGCGCTTATCAGCCCCAGCATTTT.

The chain has TRBV28 and TRBJ2-5; TRBD2 matches 9 bases. V lost 7 bases to trimming and J lost 1 base; unmatched junction nucleotides: 7. CDR3 length: 15 residues. CDR1 MDHEN and CDR2 SYDVKM come from the germline V gene. This CDR3 reads CASNELAGFQETQYF. The CDR3 DNA follows: TGTGCCAGCAACGAACTAGCGGGCTTCCAAGAGACCCAGTACTTC.

The rearrangement links TRBV19 to TRBJ2-1; D ambiguous. The germline V gene encodes CDR1 LNHDA and CDR2 SQIVND (reference sequence). V was trimmed by 0 bases and J by 0 bases, leaving 18 bases between them. The CDR3 length is 19 residues. As DNA, the CDR3 is TGTGCCAGTAGTATAGATCGGACCCCCACGTCAAGCTCCTACAATGAGCAGTTCTTC. Translation: CASSIDRTPTSSSYNEQFF.

Here the CDR3 DNA reads TGTGCCAGCAGCCAGCTAGGGGCGGGCAGGGTCTATGGCTACACCTTC. Encoded protein: CASSQLGAGRVYGYTF. The chain recombines TRBV3-1 with TRBJ1-2, with D perhaps TRBD1 (5 bases). Trimming took 3 bases from V and 4 from J, leaving 18 bases between them. Looked up from germline, CDR1 is LGHDT and CDR2 is YNNKEL (reference sequence). There are 16 residues in the CDR3.

This sequence joins TRBV3-1 and TRBJ1-4; D may be TRBD1 (5 bases). The CDR3 is 14 residues long. The germline V gene has CDR1 LGHDT and CDR2 YNNKEL (reference sequence). Trimming stripped 4 bases from V and 7 bases from J, with 13 bases between. CDR3 sequence: CASSRGTVSEKLFF. CDR3 nucleotide sequence: TGTGCCAGCAGCCGCGGGACTGTCAGTGAAAAACTGTTTTTT.

The chain combines TRBV11-3 with TRBJ2-2; no clear D gene. The CDR3 covers 12 residues. Trimming stripped 5 bases from V and 6 bases from J, with 7 bases between. Germline-derived CDR1 and CDR2 are SGHNT and YENEEA. CDR3 bases: TGTGCCAGCAGCGTTTGGGCCGGGGAGCTGTTTTTT. It specifies CASSVWAGELFF.

The gene calls are TRBV6-2 or TRBV6-3 and TRBJ2-7; the D gene could be TRBD1 or TRBD2 (5 bases each). The CDR3 runs 14 residues. Germline V CDR1 and CDR2: MNHEY, SVGEGT. V lost 8 bases to trimming and J lost 5 bases, with 19 bases between them. Written as DNA, the CDR3 is TGTGCCAGCGCGGAGCTTAGGGGAGTTGACGAGCAGTACTTC. This translates into CASAELRGVDEQYF.

The genes are TRBV30 and TRBJ1-1, with 8 bases aligning to TRBD1. V shed 6 bases, J shed 1 base, and the junction held 7 bases outside the gene matches. Germline values: CDR1 GTSNPN, CDR2 SVGIG (reference sequence). The CDR3 runs 14 residues. The CDR3 here is CACLSGTGNTEAFF. The DNA of the CDR3 is TGTGCCTGTCTCTCCGGGACAGGGAACACTGAAGCTTTCTTT.

J is TRBJ2-7 and V is TRBV25-1; 7 bases are shared with TRBD1. CDR1 is MGHDK, CDR2 SYGVNS, per germline. The CDR3 runs to 10 residues. The CDR3 bases are TGTGTTGGGACAGCCTACGAGCAGTACTTC. Encoded protein: CVGTAYEQYF.

The chain recombines TRBV19 with TRBJ1-2, with D perhaps matching TRBD1 (6 bases). The CDR3 covers 14 residues. Germline-derived CDR1 and CDR2 are LNHDA and SQIVND (reference sequence). V gave up 10 bases and J gave up 5 bases, with 20 bases separating them. As DNA, the CDR3 is TGTGCCACCATCCCCGGGACAAACAGATATGGCTACACCTTC. Translation gives CATIPGTNRYGYTF.